This record looks at one TCR beta chain sequence and its context. The data belong to a study of control samples from healthy donors and cancer patients. CDR1 is SGDLS, CDR2 YYNGEE, per germline. The V end was cut by 0 bases, the J end by 4 bases, with 10 bases between. This CDR3 is 15 amino acids long. Sequenced by immunoSEQ multiplex PCR; TCRdb stores in-frame clones only, minus some. The sample includes 65,000 to 100,000 clones, about 90% of them seen just once. The material sequenced was blood. This clonotype originated in a man in his fifties or sixties in good health. The chain couples TRBV9 to TRBJ2-2; D is tentatively TRBD1 or TRBD2 (6 bases each). The CDR3 reads CASSVEGGSTGELFF. The CDR3 DNA reads TGTGCCAGCAGCGTAGAGGGGGGCAGCACCGGGGAGCTGTTTTTT.